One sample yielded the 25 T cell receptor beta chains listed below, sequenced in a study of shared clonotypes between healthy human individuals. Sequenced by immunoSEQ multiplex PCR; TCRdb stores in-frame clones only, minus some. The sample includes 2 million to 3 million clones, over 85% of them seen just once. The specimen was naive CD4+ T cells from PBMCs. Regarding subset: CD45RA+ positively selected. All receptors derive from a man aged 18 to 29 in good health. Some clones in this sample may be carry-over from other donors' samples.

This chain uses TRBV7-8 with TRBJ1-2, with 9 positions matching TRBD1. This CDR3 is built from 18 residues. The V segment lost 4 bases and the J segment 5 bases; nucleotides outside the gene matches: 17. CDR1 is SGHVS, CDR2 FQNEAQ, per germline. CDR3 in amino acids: CASSSPGQGSSTTYGYTF. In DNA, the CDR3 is TGTGCCAGCAGCTCGCCGGGACAGGGTTCTTCCACGACATATGGCTACACCTTC. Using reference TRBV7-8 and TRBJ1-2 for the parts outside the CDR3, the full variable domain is GAGVSQSPRYKVAKRGQDVALRCDPISGHVSLFWYQQALGQGPEFLTYFQNEAQLDKSGLPSDRFFAERPEGSVSTLKIQRTQQEDSAVYLCASSSPGQGSSTTYGYTFGSGTRLTVV.

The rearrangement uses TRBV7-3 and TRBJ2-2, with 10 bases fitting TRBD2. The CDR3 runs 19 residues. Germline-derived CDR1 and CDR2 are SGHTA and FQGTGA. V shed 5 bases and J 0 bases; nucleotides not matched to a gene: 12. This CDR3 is CASSPIAGGGITNTGELFF. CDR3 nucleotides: TGTGCCAGCAGCCCCATAGCGGGAGGAGGGATAACGAACACCGGGGAGCTGTTTTTT. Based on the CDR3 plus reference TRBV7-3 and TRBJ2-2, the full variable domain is GAGVSQTPSNKVTEKGKYVELRCDPISGHTALYWYRQSLGQGPEFLIYFQGTGAADDSGLPNDRFFAVRPEGSVSTLKIQRTERGDSAVYLCASSPIAGGGITNTGELFFGEGSRLTVL.

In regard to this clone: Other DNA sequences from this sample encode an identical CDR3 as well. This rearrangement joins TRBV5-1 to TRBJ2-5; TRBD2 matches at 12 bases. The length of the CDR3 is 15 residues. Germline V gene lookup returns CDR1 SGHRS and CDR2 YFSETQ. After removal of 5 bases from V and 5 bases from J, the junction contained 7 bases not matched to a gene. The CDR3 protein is CASSPLAGGPETQYF. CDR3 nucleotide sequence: TGCGCCAGCAGTCCCCTAGCGGGAGGGCCGGAGACCCAGTACTTC. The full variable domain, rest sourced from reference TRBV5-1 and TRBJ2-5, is KAGVTQTPRYLIKTRGQQVTLSCSPISGHRSVSWYQQTPGQGLQFLFEYFSETQRNKGNFPGRFSGRQFSNSRSEMNVSTLELGDSALYLCASSPLAGGPETQYFGPGTRLLVL.

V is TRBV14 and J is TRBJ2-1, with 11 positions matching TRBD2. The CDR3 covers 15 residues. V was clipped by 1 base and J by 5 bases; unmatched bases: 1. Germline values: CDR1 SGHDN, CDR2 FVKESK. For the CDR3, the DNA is TGTGCCAGCAGCCAAGTGGGACTAGCGGACAATGAGCAGTTCTTC. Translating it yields CASSQVGLADNEQFF.

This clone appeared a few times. The CDR3 bases are TGTGCCAGCAGACCCGGGACACTCAACCTCTACGAGCAGTACTTC. It yields the protein CASRPGTLNLYEQYF. The chain carries TRBV5-5 and TRBJ2-7; D perhaps matches TRBD1 (6 bases). Trimming pared 5 bases from V and 3 bases from J, leaving 18 bases between. This CDR3 comprises 15 residues. Germline CDR1 is SGHKS and CDR2 is YYEKEE (reference sequence). The variable domain in full, completed from reference TRBV5-5 and TRBJ2-7, reads DAGVTQSPTHLIKTRGQQVTLRCSPISGHKSVSWYQQVLGQGPQFIFQYYEKEERGRGNFPDRFSARQFPNYSSELNVNALLLGDSALYLCASRPGTLNLYEQYFGPGTRLTVT.

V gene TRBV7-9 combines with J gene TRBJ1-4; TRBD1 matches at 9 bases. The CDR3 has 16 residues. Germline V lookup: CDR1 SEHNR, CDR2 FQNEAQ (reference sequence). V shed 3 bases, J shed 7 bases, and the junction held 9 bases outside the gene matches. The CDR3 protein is CASSLGWDRAGEKLFF. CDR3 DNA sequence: TGTGCCAGCAGCTTGGGCTGGGACAGGGCTGGTGAAAAACTGTTTTTT.

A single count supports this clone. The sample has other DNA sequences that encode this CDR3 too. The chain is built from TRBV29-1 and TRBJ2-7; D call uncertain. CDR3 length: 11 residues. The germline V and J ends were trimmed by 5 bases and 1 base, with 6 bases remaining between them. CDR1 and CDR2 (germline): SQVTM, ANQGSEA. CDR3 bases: TGCAGCGTTAGCTCGTCCTACGAGCAGTACTTC. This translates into CSVSSSYEQYF.

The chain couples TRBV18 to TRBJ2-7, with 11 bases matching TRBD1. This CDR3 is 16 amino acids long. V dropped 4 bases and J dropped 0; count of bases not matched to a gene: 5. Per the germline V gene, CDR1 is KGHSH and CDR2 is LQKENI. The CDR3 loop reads CASSQAGTGGSYEQYF. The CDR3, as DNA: TGTGCCAGCTCACAGGCCGGGACAGGGGGCTCCTACGAGCAGTACTTC.

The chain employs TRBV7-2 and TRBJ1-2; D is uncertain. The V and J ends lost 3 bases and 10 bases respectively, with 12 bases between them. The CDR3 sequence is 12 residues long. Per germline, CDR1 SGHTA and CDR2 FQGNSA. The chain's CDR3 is CASSFNREAYTF. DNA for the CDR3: TGTGCCAGCAGCTTTAATAGGGAGGCCTACACCTTC.

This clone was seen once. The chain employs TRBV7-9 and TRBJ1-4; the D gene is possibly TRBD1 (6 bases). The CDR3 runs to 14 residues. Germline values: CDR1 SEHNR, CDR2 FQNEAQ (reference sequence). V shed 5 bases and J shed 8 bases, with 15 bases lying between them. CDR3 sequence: CASSPRTAEEKLFF. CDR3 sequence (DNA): TGTGCCAGCAGCCCTCGGACAGCCGAAGAAAAACTGTTTTTT.

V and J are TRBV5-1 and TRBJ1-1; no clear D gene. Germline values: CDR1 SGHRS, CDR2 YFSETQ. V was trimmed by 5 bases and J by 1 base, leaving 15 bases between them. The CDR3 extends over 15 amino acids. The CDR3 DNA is TGCGCCAGCAGTACCGGGTGGACTTCGAACACTGAAGCTTTCTTT. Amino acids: CASSTGWTSNTEAFF.

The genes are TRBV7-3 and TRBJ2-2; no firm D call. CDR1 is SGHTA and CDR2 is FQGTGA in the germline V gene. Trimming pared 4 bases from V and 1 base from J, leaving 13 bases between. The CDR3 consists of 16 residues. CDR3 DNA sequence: TGTGCCAGCAGCTCACAAGGTTTGGGGAACACCGGGGAGCTGTTTTTT. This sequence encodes CASSSQGLGNTGELFF. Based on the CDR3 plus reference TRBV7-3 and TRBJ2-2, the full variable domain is GAGVSQTPSNKVTEKGKYVELRCDPISGHTALYWYRQSLGQGPEFLIYFQGTGAADDSGLPNDRFFAVRPEGSVSTLKIQRTERGDSAVYLCASSSQGLGNTGELFFGEGSRLTVL.

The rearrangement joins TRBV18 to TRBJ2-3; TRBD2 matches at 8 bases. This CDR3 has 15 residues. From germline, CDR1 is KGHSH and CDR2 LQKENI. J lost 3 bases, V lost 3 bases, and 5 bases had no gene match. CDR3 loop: CASSPGGRYTDTQYF. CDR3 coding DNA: TGTGCCAGCTCACCTGGCGGGAGGTATACAGATACGCAGTATTTT.

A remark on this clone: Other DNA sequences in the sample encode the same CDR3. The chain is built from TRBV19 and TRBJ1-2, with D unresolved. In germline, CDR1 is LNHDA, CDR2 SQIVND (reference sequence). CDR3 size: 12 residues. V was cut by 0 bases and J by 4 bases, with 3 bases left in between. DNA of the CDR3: TGTGCCAGTAGTATAGATAGCTATGGCTACACCTTC. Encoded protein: CASSIDSYGYTF.

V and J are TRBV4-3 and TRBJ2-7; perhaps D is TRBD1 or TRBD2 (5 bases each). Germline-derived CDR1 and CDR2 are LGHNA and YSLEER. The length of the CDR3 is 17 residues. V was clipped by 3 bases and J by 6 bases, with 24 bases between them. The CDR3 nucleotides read TGCGCCAGCAGCCAGTTTTGGTCGAGGGGCCGGTTAACCGAGCAGTACTTC. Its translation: CASSQFWSRGRLTEQYF.

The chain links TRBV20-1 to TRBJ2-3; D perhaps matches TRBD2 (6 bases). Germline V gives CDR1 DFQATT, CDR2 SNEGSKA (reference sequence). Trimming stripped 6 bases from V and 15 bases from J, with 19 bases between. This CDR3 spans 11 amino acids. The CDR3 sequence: CSAVSGVVTYF. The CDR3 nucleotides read TGCAGTGCCGTCTCGGGGGTGGTTACCTATTTT.

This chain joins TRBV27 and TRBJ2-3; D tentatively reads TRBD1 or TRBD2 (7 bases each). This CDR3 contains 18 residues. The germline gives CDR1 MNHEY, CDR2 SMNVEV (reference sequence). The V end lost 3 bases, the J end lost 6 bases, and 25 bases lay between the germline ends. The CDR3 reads CASSFRGRALSDVDTQYF. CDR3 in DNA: TGTGCCAGCAGTTTCAGGGGGAGGGCCCTTTCGGACGTGGATACGCAGTATTTT.

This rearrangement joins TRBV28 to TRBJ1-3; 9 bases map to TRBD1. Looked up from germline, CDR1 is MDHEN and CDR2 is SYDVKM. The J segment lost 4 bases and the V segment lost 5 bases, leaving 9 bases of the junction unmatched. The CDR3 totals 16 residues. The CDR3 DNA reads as TGTGCCAGCAGTCCACAGGGGGCTTTGTCCGGAAACACCATATATTTT. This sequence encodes CASSPQGALSGNTIYF.

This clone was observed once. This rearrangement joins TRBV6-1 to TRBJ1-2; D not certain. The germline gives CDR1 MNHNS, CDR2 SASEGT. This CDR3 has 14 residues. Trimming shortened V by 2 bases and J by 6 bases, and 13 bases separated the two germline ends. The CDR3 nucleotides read TGTGCCAGCAGTGAACTCGCCTTACTAGATGGCTACACCTTC. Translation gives CASSELALLDGYTF.

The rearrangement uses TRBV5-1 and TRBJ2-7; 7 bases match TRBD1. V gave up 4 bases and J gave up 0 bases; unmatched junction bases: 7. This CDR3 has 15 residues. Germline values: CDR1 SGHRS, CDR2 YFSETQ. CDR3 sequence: CASSNTGVSSYEQYF. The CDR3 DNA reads TGCGCCAGCAGCAACACAGGGGTAAGCTCCTACGAGCAGTACTTC.

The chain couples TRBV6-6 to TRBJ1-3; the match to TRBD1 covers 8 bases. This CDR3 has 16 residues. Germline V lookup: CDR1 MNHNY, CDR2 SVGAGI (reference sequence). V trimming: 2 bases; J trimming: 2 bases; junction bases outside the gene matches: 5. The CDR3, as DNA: TGTGCCAGCAGTTACCGACAGGGGTCGGCTGGAAACACCATATATTTT. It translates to CASSYRQGSAGNTIYF.

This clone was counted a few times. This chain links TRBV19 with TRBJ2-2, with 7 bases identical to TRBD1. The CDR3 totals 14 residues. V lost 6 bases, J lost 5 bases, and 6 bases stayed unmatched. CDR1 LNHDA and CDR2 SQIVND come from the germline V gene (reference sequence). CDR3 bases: TGTGCCAGTAGGTGGCAGGGGGTGACCGGGGAGCTGTTTTTT. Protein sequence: CASRWQGVTGELFF.

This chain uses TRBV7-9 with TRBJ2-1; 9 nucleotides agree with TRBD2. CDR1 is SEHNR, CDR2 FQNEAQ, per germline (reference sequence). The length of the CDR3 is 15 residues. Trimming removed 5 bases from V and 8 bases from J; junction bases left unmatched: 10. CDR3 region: CASSRGAGGPDEQFF. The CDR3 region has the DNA TGTGCCAGCAGCCGCGGGGCGGGAGGGCCGGATGAGCAGTTCTTC.

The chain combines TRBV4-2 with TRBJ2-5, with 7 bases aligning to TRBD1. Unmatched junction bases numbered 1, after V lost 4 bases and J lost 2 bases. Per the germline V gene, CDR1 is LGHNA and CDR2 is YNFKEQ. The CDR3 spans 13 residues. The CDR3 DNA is TGTGCCAGCAGCCTGGGACAGCAAGAGACCCAGTACTTC. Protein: CASSLGQQETQYF.

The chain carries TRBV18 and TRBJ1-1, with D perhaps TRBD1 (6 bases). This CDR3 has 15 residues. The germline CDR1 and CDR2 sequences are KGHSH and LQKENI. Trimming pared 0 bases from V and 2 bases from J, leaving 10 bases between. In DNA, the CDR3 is TGTGCCAGCTCACCACCGAAACAGGGAAACACTGAAGCTTTCTTT. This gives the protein CASSPPKQGNTEAFF.